Shown below are 3 T cell receptor beta chains from a single sample sequenced in a study of CD4 T cells in relation to SARS-CoV-2 and coronaviruses (dated by TCRdb to about 2021). Library prep was done by the immunoSEQ multiplex PCR assay. TCRdb holds this immuneACCESS table with in-frame rearrangements only. Some clones are missing; in checked studies, unresolved V genes explain under half, and the rest has no known cause. This sample gives some 20,000 clones in total; just under 80% of them show up just once. The ten largest clonotypes hold under 20% of the sample. No antigen has been identified for these receptors. CD4+ T cells from unexposed donors were collected before the COVID-19 pandemic (2011-2018). The EasySep CD4+ T cell isolation kit was used to isolate CD4+ T cells once the cultures had run for more than 8 days. The sample consisted of CD4+ T cells from PBMCs, cultured in vitro. Receptors originate from a human donor in good health.

In this sample, this clone turned up a few times. The chain couples TRBV7-9 to TRBJ2-1, with D possibly matching TRBD2 (6 bases). This CDR3 spans 14 amino acids. Germline CDR1 SEHNR, CDR2 FQNEAQ (reference sequence). V was pared by 1 base and J by 6 bases, with 10 bases between. CDR3: CASSLDAGPNEQFF. The DNA of the CDR3 is TGTGCCAGCAGCTTAGACGCGGGGCCCAATGAGCAGTTCTTC.

The chain carries TRBV4-1 and TRBJ2-7; TRBD2 matches at 11 bases. Germline V CDR1 and CDR2: MGHRA, YSYEKL. The V and J ends lost 1 base and 2 bases, in that order; junction bases with no gene match: 4. This CDR3 is 16 amino acids long. Here the CDR3 DNA reads TGCGCCAGCAGCCAAGGAATAGCGGGAGGGACCTACGAGCAGTACTTC. Protein sequence: CASSQGIAGGTYEQYF.

This clone was detected a few times. This chain uses TRBV7-9 with TRBJ2-7; TRBD2 aligns across 9 bases. Per germline, CDR1 SEHNR and CDR2 FQNEAQ (reference sequence). CDR3 length equals 14 residues. J lost 6 bases, V lost 5 bases, and 8 bases had no gene match. CDR3 region: CASSPKGLASEQYF. In DNA, the CDR3 is TGTGCCAGCAGCCCAAAGGGACTAGCTAGCGAGCAGTACTTC. The variable domain in full, completed from reference TRBV7-9 and TRBJ2-7, reads DTGVSQNPRHKITKRGQNVTFRCDPISEHNRLYWYRQTLGQGPEFLTYFQNEAQLEKSRLLSDRFSAERPKGSFSTLEIQRTEQGDSAMYLCASSPKGLASEQYFGPGTRLTVT.